Reported below is one T cell receptor beta chain. The sample is drawn from a study of identifying expanded T cells in peripheral blood. TCRdb keeps only in-frame clones here, not all; method: immunoSEQ multiplex PCR. The sample carries about 130,000 clones, 75% to 90% recorded once. The germline V and J ends were trimmed by 1 base and 0 bases, with 10 bases remaining between them. The CDR3 totals 16 residues. Per the germline V gene, CDR1 is LNHNV and CDR2 is YYDKDF (reference sequence). The sample taken for sequencing was blood. The chain combines TRBV15 with TRBJ1-3, with D uncertain. The receptor was isolated from a person between 18 and 75 years old in good health. CDR3 amino acids: CATSRARGFSGNTIYF. CDR3 DNA: TGTGCCACCAGCAGAGCCCGCGGGTTCTCTGGAAACACCATATATTTT.